This is a list of T cell receptor beta chains from one sample in a study of T cells after yellow fever vaccination. TCRdb reprocessed the 5' RACE reads with MiXCR, giving one entry per CDR3 protein. The sample holds a few hundred thousand distinct CDR3 sequences, around 21% seen once. The sequencing here drew on PBMCs, taken 15 days after the yellow fever booster vaccination. The source is a man aged 25 to 40 who received the YFV17D yellow fever vaccine. The CDR3 runs from the conserved cysteine through the conserved F or W. A D gene is named only where the DNA matches it firmly. Not every row has a clone size; where given, it reads once, few, many or a size class.

cdr3_nt	cdr3_aa	clone_size	v_call	j_call	d_call
TGTGCCAGCAGCTTCATGACACTGTTATCCTACGAGCAGTACTTC	CASSFMTLLSYEQYF	few	TRBV5-6	TRBJ2-7	NA
TGCGCCAGCAGCTTGGAACGGAGCATAGATACGCAGTATTTT	CASSLERSIDTQYF	NA	TRBV5-1	TRBJ2-3	NA
TGTGCCAGCGGTTTCCCTGAAGCTTTCTTT	CASGFPEAFF	once	TRBV6-5	TRBJ1-1	NA
TGCAGTGCTAGAGTTGGCGGTATCACCCGCTACGAGCAGTACTTC	CSARVGGITRYEQYF	once	TRBV20-1	TRBJ2-7	NA
TGTGCCAGCAGCCGGACTAGCGGGAGCACAGATACGCAGTATTTT	CASSRTSGSTDTQYF	many	TRBV12-3/TRBV12-4	TRBJ2-3	TRBD2
TGCAGTGCTACGGATTGGGGCCTAGGTAGCAATCAGCCCCAGCATTTT	CSATDWGLGSNQPQHF	few	TRBV20-1	TRBJ1-5	NA
TGCGCCAGCAGCCAAAACCCCAGGGGCTCCATGAACACTGAAGCTTTCTTT	CASSQNPRGSMNTEAFF	NA	TRBV4-3	TRBJ1-1	NA
TGTGCCAGCAGTGAAGCGCGGGGGTCCTACAATGAGCAGTTCTTC	CASSEARGSYNEQFF	NA	TRBV6-1	TRBJ2-1	TRBD2
TGTGCCAGCAGCCAAGGGGGCAGGGGGTTTGAGTACGAGCAGTTCTTC	CASSQGGRGFEYEQFF	NA	TRBV14	TRBJ2-1	TRBD1
TGTGCCAGCAGCTTGGCCGGGGGGGAGCGGTATGGCTACACCTTC	CASSLAGGERYGYTF	NA	TRBV5-4	TRBJ1-2	NA
TGTGCCAGCAGCCGCGACAGGACAAGCTCCTACGAGCAGTACTTC	CASSRDRTSSYEQYF	few	TRBV6-1	TRBJ2-7	NA
TGTGCCAGCAGCAACGTTAGCCCTCGGGAGCCTCGGGACGAGCAGTACTTC	CASSNVSPREPRDEQYF	few	TRBV7-9	TRBJ2-7	NA
TGTGCCAGCAGTTCTCTGGAGGGAGGACGCTACGAGCAGTACTTC	CASSSLEGGRYEQYF	NA	TRBV28	TRBJ2-7	NA
TGTGCCAGCAGCTTGGGGAGTGACAGCACAGATACGCAGTATTTT	CASSLGSDSTDTQYF	NA	TRBV12-3/TRBV12-4	TRBJ2-3	NA
TGCGCCAGCAGCCAATCCGCTGTTGGCGGGAGTAGAGAGCAGTACTTC	CASSQSAVGGSREQYF	many	TRBV4-3	TRBJ2-7	TRBD2